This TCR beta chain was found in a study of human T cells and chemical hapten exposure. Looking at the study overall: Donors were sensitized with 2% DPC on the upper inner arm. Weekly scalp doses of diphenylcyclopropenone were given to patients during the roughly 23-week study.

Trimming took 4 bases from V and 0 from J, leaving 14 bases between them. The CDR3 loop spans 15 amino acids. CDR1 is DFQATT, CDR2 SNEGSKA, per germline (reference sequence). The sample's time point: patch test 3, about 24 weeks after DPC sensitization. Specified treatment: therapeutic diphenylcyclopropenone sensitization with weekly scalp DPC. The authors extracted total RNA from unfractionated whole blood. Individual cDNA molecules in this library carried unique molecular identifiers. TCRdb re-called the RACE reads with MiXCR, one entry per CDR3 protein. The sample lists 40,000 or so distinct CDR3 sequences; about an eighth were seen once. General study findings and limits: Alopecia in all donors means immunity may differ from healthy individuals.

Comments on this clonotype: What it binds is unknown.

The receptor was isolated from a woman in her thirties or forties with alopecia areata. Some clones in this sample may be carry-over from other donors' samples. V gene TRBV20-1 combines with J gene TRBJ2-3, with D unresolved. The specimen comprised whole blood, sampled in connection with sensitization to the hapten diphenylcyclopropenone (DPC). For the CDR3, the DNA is TGCAGTGCTACGTATGCGGAGCTGAGCACAGATACGCAGTATTTT. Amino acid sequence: CSATYAELSTDTQYF.